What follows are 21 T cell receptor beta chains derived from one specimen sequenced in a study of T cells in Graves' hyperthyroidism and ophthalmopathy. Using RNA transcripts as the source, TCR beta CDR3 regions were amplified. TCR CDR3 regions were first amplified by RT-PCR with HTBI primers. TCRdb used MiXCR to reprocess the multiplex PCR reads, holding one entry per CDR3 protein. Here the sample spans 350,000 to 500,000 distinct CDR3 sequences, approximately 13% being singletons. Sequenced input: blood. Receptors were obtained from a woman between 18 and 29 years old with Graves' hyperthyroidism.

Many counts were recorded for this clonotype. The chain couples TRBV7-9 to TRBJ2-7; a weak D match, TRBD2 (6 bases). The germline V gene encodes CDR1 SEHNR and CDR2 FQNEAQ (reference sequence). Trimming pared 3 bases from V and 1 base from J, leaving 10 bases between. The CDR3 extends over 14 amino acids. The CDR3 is CASSFGGESYEQYF. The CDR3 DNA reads TGTGCCAGCAGCTTCGGGGGAGAATCCTACGAGCAGTACTTC.

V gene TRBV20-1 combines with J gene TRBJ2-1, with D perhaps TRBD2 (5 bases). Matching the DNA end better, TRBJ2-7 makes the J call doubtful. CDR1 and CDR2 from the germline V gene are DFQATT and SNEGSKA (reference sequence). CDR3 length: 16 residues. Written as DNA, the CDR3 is TGCAGTGCTAGAGATCTCCGGGGTGGCGGGTACAATGAGCAGTACTTC. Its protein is CSARDLRGGGYNEQYF.

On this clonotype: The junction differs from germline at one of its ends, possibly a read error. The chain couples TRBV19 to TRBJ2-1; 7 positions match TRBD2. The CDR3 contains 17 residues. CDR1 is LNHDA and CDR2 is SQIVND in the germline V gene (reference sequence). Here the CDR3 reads CVSSTHPLAASYNEQFF. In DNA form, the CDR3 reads TGTGTCAGTAGTACACACCCTCTAGCGGCCTCCTACAATGAGCAGTTCTTC.

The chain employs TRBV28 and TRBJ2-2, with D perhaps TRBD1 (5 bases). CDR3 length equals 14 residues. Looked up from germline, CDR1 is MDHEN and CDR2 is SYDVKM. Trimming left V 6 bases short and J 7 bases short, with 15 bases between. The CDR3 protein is CASRPSRVGGELFF. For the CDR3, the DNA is TGTGCCAGCAGACCCTCCAGGGTAGGCGGGGAGCTGTTTTTT. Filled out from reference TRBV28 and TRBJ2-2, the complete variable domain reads DVKVTQSSRYLVKRTGEKVFLECVQDMDHENMFWYRQDPGLGLRLIYFSYDVKMKEKGDIPEGYSVSREKKERFSLILESASTNQTSMYLCASRPSRVGGELFFGEGSRLTVL.

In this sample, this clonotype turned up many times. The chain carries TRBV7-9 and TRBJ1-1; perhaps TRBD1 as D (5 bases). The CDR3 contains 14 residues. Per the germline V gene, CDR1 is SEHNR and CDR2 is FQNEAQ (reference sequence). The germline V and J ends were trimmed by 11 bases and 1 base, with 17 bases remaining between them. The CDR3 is CACRETAENTEAFF. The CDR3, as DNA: TGTGCCTGCCGAGAGACAGCAGAGAACACTGAAGCTTTCTTT.

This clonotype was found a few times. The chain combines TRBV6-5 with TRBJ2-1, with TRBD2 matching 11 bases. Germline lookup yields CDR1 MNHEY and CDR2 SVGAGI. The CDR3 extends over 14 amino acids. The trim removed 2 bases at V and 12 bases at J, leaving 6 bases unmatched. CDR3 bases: TGTGCCAGCAGTTACGGAATAGCGGGAGGGCCGCAGTTCTTC. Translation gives CASSYGIAGGPQFF.

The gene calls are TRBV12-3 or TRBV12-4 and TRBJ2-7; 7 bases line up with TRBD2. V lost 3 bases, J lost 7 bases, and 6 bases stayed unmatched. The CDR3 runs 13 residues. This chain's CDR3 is CASSFLAAGEQYF. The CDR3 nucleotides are TGTGCCAGCAGTTTCTTGGCAGCGGGGGAGCAGTACTTC.

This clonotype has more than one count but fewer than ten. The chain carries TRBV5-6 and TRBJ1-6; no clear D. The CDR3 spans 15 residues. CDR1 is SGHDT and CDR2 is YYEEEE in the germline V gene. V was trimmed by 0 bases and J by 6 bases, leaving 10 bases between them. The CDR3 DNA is TGTGCCAGCAGCTTGGGGACCCCAGTTAATTCACCCCTCCACTTT. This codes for CASSLGTPVNSPLHF.

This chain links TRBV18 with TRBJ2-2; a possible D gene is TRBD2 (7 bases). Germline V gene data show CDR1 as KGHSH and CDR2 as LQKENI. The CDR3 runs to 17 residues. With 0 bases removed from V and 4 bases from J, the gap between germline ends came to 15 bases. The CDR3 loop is CASSPPTSGGTTGELFF. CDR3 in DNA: TGTGCCAGCTCACCACCCACTTCGGGGGGCACCACCGGGGAGCTGTTTTTT.

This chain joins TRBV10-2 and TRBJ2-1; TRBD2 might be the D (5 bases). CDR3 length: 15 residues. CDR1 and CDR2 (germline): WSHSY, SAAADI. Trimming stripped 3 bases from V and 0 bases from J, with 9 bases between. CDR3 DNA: TGCGCCAGCAGTGAACGTGGGAGCTCCTACAATGAGCAGTTCTTC. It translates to CASSERGSSYNEQFF.

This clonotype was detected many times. The CDR3 reads CASSLSTGTSLIDEQFF. The CDR3 region has the DNA TGTGCCAGCAGTTTATCGACCGGGACTAGCCTAATCGATGAGCAGTTCTTC. The chain is built from TRBV27 and TRBJ2-1, with TRBD2 matching 9 bases. V dropped 0 bases and J dropped 8; count of bases not matched to a gene: 11. The CDR3 is 17 amino acids. Per germline, CDR1 MNHEY and CDR2 SMNVEV (reference sequence).

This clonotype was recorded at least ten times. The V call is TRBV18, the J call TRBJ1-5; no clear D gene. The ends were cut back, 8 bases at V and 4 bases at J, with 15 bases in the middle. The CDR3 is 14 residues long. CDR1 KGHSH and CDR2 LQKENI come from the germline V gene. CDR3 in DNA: TGTGCCAGCAGTCCCCCGGGCGGGAATCAGCCCCAGCATTTT. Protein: CASSPPGGNQPQHF.

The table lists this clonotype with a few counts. The CDR3: CASSSSTPMSTEAFF. CDR3 coding DNA: TGTGCCAGCAGCTCCTCGACACCCATGAGCACTGAAGCTTTCTTT. The chain links TRBV7-9 to TRBJ1-1; D not resolved. CDR3 size: 15 residues. The V end was cut by 4 bases, the J end by 4 bases, with 16 bases between. Germline loops: CDR1 SEHNR, CDR2 FQNEAQ (reference sequence).

The CDR3 bases are TGTGCCAGCAGTTACCGGTCAGGTCCCCAGTTCTTC. Its protein product is CASSYRSGPQFF. The chain links TRBV6-5 to TRBJ2-1; D is unresolved. This CDR3 contains 12 residues. Germline CDR1 and CDR2: MNHEY and SVGAGI. V lost 2 bases and J lost 13, with 12 bases in between.

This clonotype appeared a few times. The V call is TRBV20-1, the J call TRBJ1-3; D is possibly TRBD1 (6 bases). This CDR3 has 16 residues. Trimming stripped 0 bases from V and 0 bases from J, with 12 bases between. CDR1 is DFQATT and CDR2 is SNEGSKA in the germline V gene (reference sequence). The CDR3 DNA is TGCAGTGCTAGAGACAGGCAGGGGAGCTCTGGAAACACCATATATTTT. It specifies CSARDRQGSSGNTIYF.

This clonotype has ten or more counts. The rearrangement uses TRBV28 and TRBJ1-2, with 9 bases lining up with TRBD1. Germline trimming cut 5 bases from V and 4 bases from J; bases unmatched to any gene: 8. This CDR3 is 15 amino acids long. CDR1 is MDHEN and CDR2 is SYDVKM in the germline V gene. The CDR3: CASSGAGTGPYGYTF. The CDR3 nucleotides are TGTGCCAGCAGTGGAGCCGGGACAGGGCCCTATGGCTACACCTTC.

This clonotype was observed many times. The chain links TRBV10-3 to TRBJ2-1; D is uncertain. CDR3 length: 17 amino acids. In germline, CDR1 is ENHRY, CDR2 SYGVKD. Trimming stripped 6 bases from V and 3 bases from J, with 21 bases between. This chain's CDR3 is CAISKPFLGIDYNEQFF. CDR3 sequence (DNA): TGTGCCATCAGCAAGCCCTTCTTAGGGATCGACTACAATGAGCAGTTCTTC.

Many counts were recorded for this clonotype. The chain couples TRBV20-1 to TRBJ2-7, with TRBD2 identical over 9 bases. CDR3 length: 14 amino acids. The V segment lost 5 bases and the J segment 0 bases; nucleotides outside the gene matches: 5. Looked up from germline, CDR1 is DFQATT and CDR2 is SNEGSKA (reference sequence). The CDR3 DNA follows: TGCAGTGCTTACATGACTAGCGGCTCCTACGAGCAGTACTTC. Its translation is CSAYMTSGSYEQYF.

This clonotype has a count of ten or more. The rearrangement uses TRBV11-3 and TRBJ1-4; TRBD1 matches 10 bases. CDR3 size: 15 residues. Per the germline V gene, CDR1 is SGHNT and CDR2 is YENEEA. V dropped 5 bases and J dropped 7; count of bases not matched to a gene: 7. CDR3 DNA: TGTGCCAGCAGCCCCTCGACAGGGGGCCGTGAAAAACTGTTTTTT. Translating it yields CASSPSTGGREKLFF.

This CDR3 reads CASSVPITGNEQFF. The CDR3 coding sequence is TGTGCCAGCAGCGTACCCATTACAGGCAATGAGCAGTTCTTC. The chain combines TRBV9 with TRBJ2-1; a possible D gene is TRBD1 (5 bases). The CDR3 spans 14 residues. Trimming took 1 base from V and 6 from J, leaving 11 bases between them. Germline V gene sequence: CDR1 SGDLS, CDR2 YYNGEE. Full variable domain (remainder filled in from reference TRBV9 and TRBJ2-1): DSGVTQTPKHLITATGQRVTLRCSPRSGDLSVYWYQQSLDQGLQFLIQYYNGEERAKGNILERFSAQQFPDLHSELNLSSLELGDSALYFCASSVPITGNEQFFGPGTRLTVL.

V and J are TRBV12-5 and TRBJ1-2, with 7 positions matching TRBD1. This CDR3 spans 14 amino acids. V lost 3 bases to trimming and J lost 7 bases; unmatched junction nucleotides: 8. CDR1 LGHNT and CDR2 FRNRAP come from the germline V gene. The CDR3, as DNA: TGTGCTAGTGGTTTAGGACAGGAGGTCTCTGGCTACACCTTC. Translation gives CASGLGQEVSGYTF.